The present TCR beta chain was sequenced within a study of T cell repertoires in cytomegalovirus infection. A single record per CDR3 protein comes from TCRdb applying MiXCR to the reads. The data show around 300,000 distinct CDR3 sequences, 22% seen once. The CDR3 is 15 amino acids. Looked up from germline, CDR1 is SGHTA and CDR2 is FQGNSA. The junction had 10 bases not matched to a gene; V was cut back by 6 bases and J by 4 bases. This clonotype has ten or more counts. The antigen is undetermined. The starting material was cultured PBMCs, obtained from culture after CMV antigen stimulation. This chain joins TRBV7-2 and TRBJ2-3; 7 bases are shared with TRBD2. The clonotype originates from a human donor in good health (CMV status not recorded). Some clones in this sample may be carry-over from other donors' samples. DNA of the CDR3: TGTGCCAGCAGGAGGGGCGGGAGTAAGGCAGATACGCAGTATTTT. It encodes CASRRGGSKADTQYF.